Below are 24 T cell receptor beta chains sequenced from a single sample in a study of T-cell memory formation after mild COVID-19. TCRdb reanalysed the 5' RACE reads using MiXCR and keeps one entry per CDR3 protein. The table has fewer than 700,000 distinct CDR3 sequences, roughly 18% seen once. The sample comprised PBMCs or a T cell subset sorted from them (not recorded which). The receptor set was obtained from an adult woman who had mild COVID-19 (a few samples of this study predate the infection). Cell type and time point are not known.

This clonotype has a single count. The chain recombines TRBV11-3 with TRBJ1-6, with unresolved D. Germline assignment: CDR1 SGHNT and CDR2 YENEEA. Deletions cut 5 bases from V and 0 bases from J, with 14 bases between. The CDR3 spans 17 residues. CDR3 region: CASSPPRFGSYNSPLHF. The CDR3 DNA sequence: TGTGCCAGCAGCCCGCCAAGGTTCGGCTCCTATAATTCACCCCTCCACTTT. Full variable domain (outside the CDR3, taken from reference TRBV11-3 and TRBJ1-6): EAGVVQSPRYKIIEKKQPVAFWCNPISGHNTLYWYLQNLGQGPELLIRYENEEAVDDSQLPKDRFSAERLKGVDSTLKIQPAELGDSAVYLCASSPPRFGSYNSPLHFGNGTRLTVT.

This clonotype occurred a few times. The gene calls are TRBV9 and TRBJ2-2, with D perhaps matching TRBD2 (6 bases). Trimming cost V 0 bases and J 4 bases, with 10 bases left between them. Germline CDR1 and CDR2: SGDLS and YYNGEE. There are 15 residues in the CDR3. Here the CDR3 reads CASSVGMEGTGELFF. The CDR3 region has the DNA TGTGCCAGCAGCGTAGGGATGGAGGGCACCGGGGAGCTGTTTTTT.

This chain connects TRBV19 to TRBJ2-7, with D possibly being TRBD1 (6 bases). The V end lost 11 bases, the J end lost 3 bases, and 17 bases lay between the germline ends. CDR3 size: 13 residues. CDR1 is LNHDA and CDR2 is SQIVND in the germline V gene (reference sequence). CDR3 nucleotides: TGTGCCGTCTACACTGAGGGGGACTACGAGCAGTACTTC. It specifies CAVYTEGDYEQYF.

The genes are TRBV18 and TRBJ1-1; D is unresolved. Germline CDR1 reads KGHSH; CDR2 reads LQKENI. The CDR3 extends over 13 amino acids. The ends were cut back, 8 bases at V and 11 bases at J, with 21 bases in the middle. CDR3 in DNA: TGTGCCAGCCGCCCCTCCTCGAGTGATAGGGCTTTCTTT. Translating gives CASRPSSSDRAFF. The whole variable domain, remainder taken from reference TRBV18 and TRBJ1-1, is NAGVMQNPRHLVRRRGQEARLRCSPMKGHSHVYWYRQLPEEGLKFMVYLQKENIIDESGMPKERFSAEFPKEGPSILRIQQVVRGDSAAYFCASRPSSSDRAFFGQGTRLTVV.

This chain uses TRBV12-3 or TRBV12-4 with TRBJ2-7, with unresolved D. V lost 6 bases to trimming and J lost 3 bases, with 18 bases between them. This CDR3 is built from 15 residues. This chain's CDR3 is CASSPPNDPVYEQYF. CDR3 DNA: TGTGCCAGCAGCCCGCCCAACGATCCAGTCTACGAGCAGTACTTC.

The chain joins TRBV2 to TRBJ2-6; unclear D gene. Trimming removed 3 bases from V and 1 base from J, with 1 base in between. The germline gives CDR1 SNHLY, CDR2 FYNNEI. The CDR3 is made up of 13 amino acids. Here the CDR3 reads CASSESGANVLTF. CDR3 DNA sequence: TGTGCCAGCAGTGAGTCTGGGGCCAACGTCCTGACTTTC. The full variable domain, with the rest looked up from reference TRBV2 and TRBJ2-6, is EPEVTQTPSHQVTQMGQEVILRCVPISNHLYFYWYRQILGQKVEFLVSFYNNEISEKSEIFDDQFSVERPDGSNFTLKIRSTKLEDSAMYFCASSESGANVLTFGAGSRLTVL.

The sample holds a few counts of this clonotype. The chain employs TRBV20-1 and TRBJ2-3; 8 nucleotides agree with TRBD2. V was clipped by 0 bases and J by 3 bases; unmatched bases: 14. The length of the CDR3 is 18 residues. Germline V lookup: CDR1 DFQATT, CDR2 SNEGSKA (reference sequence). As DNA, the CDR3 is TGCAGTGCTAGAGATAAACTCGAGCCGGGACTAGGGACAGATACGCAGTATTTT. Residues: CSARDKLEPGLGTDTQYF.

The chain carries TRBV7-8 and TRBJ2-1; D may be TRBD1 (6 bases). The CDR3 is 16 amino acids. The germline V and J ends were trimmed by 5 bases and 5 bases, with 19 bases remaining between them. The germline V gene has CDR1 SGHVS and CDR2 FQNEAQ. Here the CDR3 DNA reads TGTGCCAGCAGCCCGGGGTTTGGGGACAAGAACAATGAGCAGTTCTTC. Its translation is CASSPGFGDKNNEQFF.

The table lists this clonotype with a few counts. The CDR3 nucleotides read TGCAGCGTTCCCCGGGAGTGGAGCTATGGCTACACCTTC. Its protein is CSVPREWSYGYTF. The genes are TRBV29-1 and TRBJ1-2, with D uncertain. Germline values: CDR1 SQVTM, CDR2 ANQGSEA. The germline V and J ends were trimmed by 5 bases and 4 bases, with 14 bases remaining between them. The CDR3 has 13 residues. Supplemented by reference TRBV29-1 and TRBJ1-2, the full variable domain reads SAVISQKPSRDICQRGTSLTIQCQVDSQVTMMFWYRQQPGQSLTLIATANQGSEATYESGFVIDKFPISRPNLTFSTLTVSNMSPEDSSIYLCSVPREWSYGYTFGSGTRLTVV.

This chain uses TRBV7-3 with TRBJ2-1, with a weak D call TRBD1 (6 bases). The CDR3 runs 14 residues. V lost 4 bases and J 6 bases, leaving 13 bases between the germline ends. Germline V gene data show CDR1 as SGHTA and CDR2 as FQGTGA. CDR3 nucleotides: TGTGCCAGCAGCTCGGGGACACCTCTCAATGAGCAGTTCTTC. It translates to CASSSGTPLNEQFF.

This clonotype was recorded at least ten times. The chain links TRBV12-3 or TRBV12-4 to TRBJ1-5, with TRBD1 matching 7 bases. The CDR3 covers 14 residues. Unmatched junction bases numbered 7, after V lost 5 bases and J lost 6 bases. The CDR3 loop is CASSRTQGGQPQHF. CDR3 nucleotides: TGTGCCAGCAGTAGGACCCAGGGGGGTCAGCCCCAGCATTTT.

The table lists this clonotype with a few counts. V gene TRBV20-1 combines with J gene TRBJ1-1; maybe TRBD1 (5 bases). This CDR3 region has 12 residues. Germline CDR1 reads DFQATT; CDR2 reads SNEGSKA (reference sequence). The germline V and J ends were trimmed by 6 bases and 3 bases, with 11 bases remaining between them. The CDR3 reads CSANQGYTEAFF. The CDR3 DNA sequence: TGCAGTGCAAACCAGGGTTACACTGAAGCTTTCTTT.

In this sample, this clonotype turned up a few times. At one end, the junction sequence differs from germline, possibly due to a read error. The chain carries TRBV27 and TRBJ2-1; tentative D call: TRBD1 (6 bases). This CDR3 is 16 amino acids long. Germline loops: CDR1 MNHEY, CDR2 SMNVEV (reference sequence). CDR3 DNA: TGTGCCAGCACTCTGAGGGGGACGGTAACTTACAATGAGCGGTTCTTC. Its translation: CASTLRGTVTYNERFF.

This clonotype came up many times. The chain combines TRBV20-1 with TRBJ2-3; D gene ambiguous. The CDR3 loop spans 13 amino acids. Per germline, CDR1 DFQATT and CDR2 SNEGSKA (reference sequence). V lost 2 bases and J lost 6, with 12 bases in between. The CDR3 DNA follows: TGCAGTGCTAGACCTAGTCCCCCGGATACGCAGTATTTT. It encodes CSARPSPPDTQYF.

This clonotype was found a few times. The chain uses TRBV7-9 and TRBJ2-1; 8 bases are shared with TRBD1. V lost 1 base and J lost 6; bases outside the gene matches: 14. This CDR3 spans 18 amino acids. Germline V lookup: CDR1 SEHNR, CDR2 FQNEAQ (reference sequence). The CDR3 DNA sequence: TGTGCCAGCAGCTTAGGGGATTTGGACAGGGACGGCATCAATGAGCAGTTCTTC. Translated: CASSLGDLDRDGINEQFF. The variable domain in full, completed from reference TRBV7-9 and TRBJ2-1, reads DTGVSQNPRHKITKRGQNVTFRCDPISEHNRLYWYRQTLGQGPEFLTYFQNEAQLEKSRLLSDRFSAERPKGSFSTLEIQRTEQGDSAMYLCASSLGDLDRDGINEQFFGPGTRLTVL.

The chain couples TRBV20-1 to TRBJ1-1; the D is unclear. V shed 0 bases and J shed 4 bases, with 6 bases lying between them. Germline CDR1 and CDR2: DFQATT and SNEGSKA (reference sequence). The CDR3 runs 12 residues. In nucleotides, the CDR3 is TGCAGTGCTAGAGATCAGATCACTGAAGCTTTCTTT. Translation gives CSARDQITEAFF.

This clonotype was observed a handful of times. The rearrangement joins TRBV7-2 to TRBJ2-7; D uncertain. Germline V gene data show CDR1 as SGHTA and CDR2 as FQGNSA. V lost 2 bases to trimming and J lost 0 bases, with 8 bases between them. This CDR3 has 14 residues. CDR3 nucleotides: TGTGCCAGCAGCTTAAACGCAGGCTCCTACGAGCAGTACTTC. Translation gives CASSLNAGSYEQYF.

The chain combines TRBV28 with TRBJ2-1, with D tentatively TRBD1 (5 bases). The CDR3 length is 15 residues. The germline V and J ends were trimmed by 1 base and 7 bases, with 14 bases remaining between them. Germline V gene sequence: CDR1 MDHEN, CDR2 SYDVKM. The CDR3 DNA reads as TGTGCCAGCAGTTTATCCGAGACAGCGAGGAATGAGCAGTTCTTC. Residues: CASSLSETARNEQFF.

There are many counts of this clonotype. CDR3 in DNA: TGTGCCAGTAGTATAGACGGGCAGGGACTTCTATACGAGCAGTACTTC. Residues: CASSIDGQGLLYEQYF. The chain recombines TRBV19 with TRBJ2-7, with D possibly TRBD2 on 6 matching bases. The V end lost 0 bases, the J end lost 4 bases, and 16 bases lay between the germline ends. Per the germline V gene, CDR1 is LNHDA and CDR2 is SQIVND (reference sequence). The length of the CDR3 is 16 residues.

The rearrangement uses TRBV14 and TRBJ2-1; D gene uncertain. V lost 5 bases and J 6 bases, leaving 23 bases between the germline ends. CDR1 is SGHDN and CDR2 is FVKESK in the germline V gene. There are 17 residues in the CDR3. The CDR3 spells CASSSNFFFPYTNEQFF. CDR3 sequence (DNA): TGTGCCAGCAGCTCCAACTTTTTCTTTCCGTACACCAATGAGCAGTTCTTC.

There are a few counts of this clonotype. This chain joins TRBV6-4 and TRBJ2-6; D may match TRBD1 or TRBD2 (5 bases each). This CDR3 has 19 residues. Germline assignment: CDR1 MRHNA and CDR2 SNTAGT. The ends were cut back, 4 bases at V and 0 bases at J, with 19 bases in the middle. The CDR3 nucleotides read TGTGCCAGCAGTGTCAGGGCCAGGGAGTTCCTCTCTGGGGCCAACGTCCTGACTTTC. Protein product: CASSVRAREFLSGANVLTF.

This clonotype was counted a few times. The chain combines TRBV4-1 with TRBJ1-2; the D gene is possibly TRBD1 (6 bases). The V end was cut by 1 base, the J end by 2 bases, with 14 bases between. The CDR3 spans 16 residues. Looked up from germline, CDR1 is MGHRA and CDR2 is YSYEKL. This CDR3 reads CASSQAAGVRNYGYTF. CDR3 in DNA: TGCGCCAGCAGCCAAGCGGCAGGGGTAAGGAACTATGGCTACACCTTC.

This clonotype came up a few times. The CDR3 loop reads CASKGGLLESSYEQYF. In DNA, the CDR3 is TGTGCCAGTAAAGGGGGACTACTTGAGAGCTCCTACGAGCAGTACTTC. V usage is TRBV19 and J usage is TRBJ2-7, with D possibly matching TRBD2 (7 bases). Germline assignment: CDR1 LNHDA and CDR2 SQIVND (reference sequence). The length of the CDR3 is 16 residues. The ends were cut back, 7 bases at V and 0 bases at J, with 19 bases in the middle. Together with reference TRBV19 and TRBJ2-7, the CDR3 gives the full variable domain: DGGITQSPKYLFRKEGQNVTLSCEQNLNHDAMYWYRQDPGQGLRLIYYSQIVNDFQKGDIAEGYSVSREKKESFPLTVTSAQKNPTAFYLCASKGGLLESSYEQYFGPGTRLTVT.

The V call is TRBV30, the J call TRBJ2-7; the D is unclear. This CDR3 contains 17 residues. V dropped 6 bases and J dropped 3 bases, with 27 bases sitting between them. The V gene's germline CDR1 is GTSNPN and CDR2 SVGIG (reference sequence). The CDR3 sequence is CACETSSDGRFYYEQYF. CDR3 bases: TGTGCCTGCGAAACCTCGTCCGACGGTCGATTTTACTACGAGCAGTACTTC.